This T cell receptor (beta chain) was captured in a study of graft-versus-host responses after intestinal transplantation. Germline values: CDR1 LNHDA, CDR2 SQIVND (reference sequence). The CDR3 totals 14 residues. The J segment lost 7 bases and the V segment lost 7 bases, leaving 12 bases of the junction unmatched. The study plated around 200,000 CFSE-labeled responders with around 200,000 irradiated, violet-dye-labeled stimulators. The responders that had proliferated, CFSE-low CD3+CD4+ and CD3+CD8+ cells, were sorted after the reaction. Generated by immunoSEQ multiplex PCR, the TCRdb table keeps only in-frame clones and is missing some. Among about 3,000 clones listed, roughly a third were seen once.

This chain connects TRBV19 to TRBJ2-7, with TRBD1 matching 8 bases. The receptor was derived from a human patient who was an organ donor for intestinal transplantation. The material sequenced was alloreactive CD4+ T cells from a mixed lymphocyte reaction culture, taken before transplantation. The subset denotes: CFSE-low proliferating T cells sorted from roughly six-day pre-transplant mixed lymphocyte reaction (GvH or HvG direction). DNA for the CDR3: TGTGCCAGTATCCGGGGTCAGGGGGCAGAAGAGCAGTACTTC. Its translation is CASIRGQGAEEQYF.